These 21 T cell receptor beta chains were sequenced from one sample in a study of cytomegalovirus exposure and HLA in healthy donors. Vbeta (60) and Jbeta (13) primers were used in the PCR. TCRdb's table, derived via immunoSEQ multiplex PCR, lists solely in-frame clones and lacks some. The data show hundreds of thousands of clones, almost 85% seen once. The source material was PBMCs. The receptor set was obtained from a woman aged 40 to 50 in good health and CMV-seronegative.

This chain's CDR3 is CAFASSGGPGELFF. The CDR3 DNA is TGTGCCTTCGCATCCTCAGGGGGCCCCGGGGAGCTGTTTTTT. V is TRBV30 and J is TRBJ2-2; 8 nucleotides align to TRBD1. The CDR3 runs to 14 residues. Germline V lookup: CDR1 GTSNPN, CDR2 SVGIG (reference sequence). V trimming: 7 bases; J trimming: 6 bases; junction bases outside the gene matches: 10.

The chain links TRBV15 to TRBJ1-5; maybe TRBD1 (5 bases). CDR1 is LNHNV and CDR2 is YYDKDF in the germline V gene (reference sequence). The CDR3 is 14 residues long. V was shortened by 9 bases and J by 6 bases, with 18 bases between the two germline ends. CDR3 in amino acids: CATKRAGLSQPQHF. The DNA for the CDR3 is TGTGCCACTAAACGGGCGGGGCTTAGTCAGCCCCAGCATTTT. The full variable domain, in which reference TRBV15 and TRBJ1-5 provide the parts outside the CDR3, is DAMVIQNPRYQVTQFGKPVTLSCSQTLNHNVMYWYQQKSSQAPKLLFHYYDKDFNNEADTPDNFQSRRPNTSFCFLDIRSPGLGDTAMYLCATKRAGLSQPQHFGDGTRLSIL.

Of note for this clone: The same CDR3 arises from other DNA sequences in this sample as well. V gene TRBV10-3 combines with J gene TRBJ2-7; 8 bases are a match to TRBD1. V dropped 2 bases and J dropped 2; count of bases not matched to a gene: 2. CDR3 length: 14 amino acids. The V gene's germline CDR1 is ENHRY and CDR2 SYGVKD. In DNA, the CDR3 is TGTGCCATCAGTGAGGGACAGGGCGCCTACGAGCAGTACTTC. It encodes CAISEGQGAYEQYF.

This clone turned up a few times. V usage is TRBV4-3 and J usage is TRBJ2-2; D gene uncertain. Trimming shortened V by 0 bases and J by 8 bases, and 7 bases separated the two germline ends. The CDR3 has 13 amino acids. The V gene's germline CDR1 is LGHNA and CDR2 YSLEER. As DNA, the CDR3 is TGCGCCAGCAGCCAAGATCGTTTTGGGGAGCTGTTTTTT. Translation gives CASSQDRFGELFF.

The V call is TRBV7-6, the J call TRBJ2-7; 12 bases align to TRBD1. CDR1 and CDR2 from the germline V gene are SGHVS and FNYEAQ. V shed 5 bases and J 4 bases; nucleotides not matched to a gene: 9. The CDR3 extends over 16 amino acids. The DNA of the CDR3 is TGTGCCAGCAGCCAGCTGGGACAGGGGGCTAGGTACGAGCAGTACTTC. It encodes CASSQLGQGARYEQYF.

The chain links TRBV11-3 to TRBJ2-7; D call uncertain. The CDR3 sequence is 14 residues long. The germline CDR1 and CDR2 sequences are SGHNT and YENEEA. The V end was cut by 5 bases, the J end by 2 bases, with 13 bases between. Written as DNA, the CDR3 is TGTGCCAGCAGCCACATTGACACGGCCTACGAGCAGTACTTC. The encoded protein is CASSHIDTAYEQYF. Combining the CDR3 with reference TRBV11-3 and TRBJ2-7 gives the whole variable domain EAGVVQSPRYKIIEKKQPVAFWCNPISGHNTLYWYLQNLGQGPELLIRYENEEAVDDSQLPKDRFSAERLKGVDSTLKIQPAELGDSAVYLCASSHIDTAYEQYFGPGTRLTVT.

V usage is TRBV28 and J usage is TRBJ2-7; the D gene is possibly TRBD2 (6 bases). This CDR3 spans 16 amino acids. The germline CDR1 and CDR2 sequences are MDHEN and SYDVKM. The V end lost 5 bases, the J end lost 4 bases, and 21 bases lay between the germline ends. The DNA for the CDR3 is TGTGCCAGCAGTATCCAGACTAGGATTCATCGGTACGAGCAGTACTTC. It encodes CASSIQTRIHRYEQYF.

The rearrangement uses TRBV19 and TRBJ1-5, with TRBD1 matching 10 bases. CDR1 and CDR2 (germline): LNHDA, SQIVND (reference sequence). After removal of 11 bases from V and 3 bases from J, the junction contained 13 bases not matched to a gene. The CDR3 totals 16 residues. The DNA for the CDR3 is TGTGCCCCCGAACGGGGGGACAGGGGCCACAATCAGCCCCAGCATTTT. As protein: CAPERGDRGHNQPQHF.

The rearrangement links TRBV9 to TRBJ1-5, with D tentatively TRBD1 (6 bases). Trimming removed 4 bases at V and 3 bases at J, with 14 bases between. CDR1 is SGDLS and CDR2 is YYNGEE in the germline V gene. The CDR3 totals 15 residues. The DNA for the CDR3 is TGTGCCAGCAGCTCCAGCACAGGGTACAATCAGCCCCAGCATTTT. Translating it yields CASSSSTGYNQPQHF.

V gene TRBV7-2 combines with J gene TRBJ2-3; TRBD2 might be the D (5 bases). The CDR3 covers 13 residues. CDR1 is SGHTA and CDR2 is FQGNSA in the germline V gene. Trimming removed 7 bases from V and 6 bases from J, with 14 bases in between. CDR3 DNA: TGTGCCAGCACCCTTAGAGAGGGCGATACGCAGTATTTT. Its translation is CASTLREGDTQYF.

This clone was detected a few times. This rearrangement joins TRBV28 to TRBJ2-7; D is perhaps TRBD2 (7 bases). CDR1 and CDR2 from the germline V gene are MDHEN and SYDVKM. The germline V and J ends were trimmed by 8 bases and 2 bases, with 10 bases remaining between them. There are 12 residues in the CDR3. This CDR3 is CASRGAAYEQYF. The CDR3 bases are TGTGCCAGCCGGGGGGCCGCCTACGAGCAGTACTTC.

The V call is TRBV11-3, the J call TRBJ2-1; D is perhaps TRBD2 (7 bases). The CDR3 sequence is 12 residues long. Between the trimmed V and J ends, which lost 8 bases and 7 bases, there was a span of 12 bases. Germline lookup yields CDR1 SGHNT and CDR2 YENEEA. The CDR3 region is CASGGAENEQFF. CDR3 coding DNA: TGTGCCAGCGGGGGGGCCGAGAATGAGCAGTTCTTC.

The rearrangement uses TRBV7-9 and TRBJ1-1, with D possibly being TRBD1 (5 bases). V was shortened by 6 bases and J by 11 bases, with 16 bases between the two germline ends. The CDR3 has 12 amino acids. CDR1 is SEHNR, CDR2 FQNEAQ, per germline (reference sequence). CDR3 sequence: CASSVTTGVAFF. The CDR3 region has the DNA TGTGCCAGCAGTGTTACTACAGGAGTGGCTTTCTTT.

This clone turned up a few times. This sequence joins TRBV9 and TRBJ1-4, with TRBD1 as a possible D gene (6 bases). The germline V gene has CDR1 SGDLS and CDR2 YYNGEE. This CDR3 is built from 16 residues. Between the trimmed V and J ends, which lost 3 bases and 0 bases, there was a span of 12 bases. This CDR3 is CASSAPGHPTNEKLFF. Written as DNA, the CDR3 is TGTGCCAGCAGCGCCCCGGGACATCCAACTAATGAAAAACTGTTTTTT.

The chain links TRBV6-5 to TRBJ1-5; D is perhaps TRBD1 (5 bases). V gave up 5 bases and J gave up 9 bases, with 17 bases separating them. This CDR3 is 14 amino acids long. Germline lookup yields CDR1 MNHEY and CDR2 SVGAGI. For the CDR3, the DNA is TGTGCCAGCAGTCCTCGACAGACTCAGTTGCCCCAGCATTTT. Protein product: CASSPRQTQLPQHF.

V and J are TRBV28 and TRBJ1-3; D not certain. CDR1 is MDHEN, CDR2 SYDVKM, per germline. The CDR3 totals 15 residues. V gave up 1 base and J gave up 7 bases, with 14 bases separating them. DNA for the CDR3: TGTGCCAGCAGTTTATACCGGCGTCCGGGGAACACCATATATTTT. Residues: CASSLYRRPGNTIYF.

This clone was seen only once. As DNA, the CDR3 is TGTGCCAGCAGCTTAGAGCGTTCCTACGAGCAGTACTTC. Amino acids: CASSLERSYEQYF. The chain carries TRBV7-9 and TRBJ2-7; D unclear. Trimming took off 1 base at V and 1 base at J, with 5 bases between the two ends. CDR1 is SEHNR and CDR2 is FQNEAQ in the germline V gene (reference sequence). This CDR3 region has 13 residues.

The J gene is TRBJ1-1, the V gene TRBV7-9, with TRBD1 matching 7 bases. V was pared by 5 bases and J by 1 base, with 7 bases of the junction left unmatched. This CDR3 contains 15 residues. Germline V gene sequence: CDR1 SEHNR, CDR2 FQNEAQ (reference sequence). This CDR3 is CASSLQGQRNTEAFF. The DNA of the CDR3 is TGTGCCAGCAGCCTGCAGGGACAGCGGAACACTGAAGCTTTCTTT.

The gene calls are TRBV7-6 and TRBJ2-5, with 11 bases identical to TRBD2. CDR1 and CDR2 from the germline V gene are SGHVS and FNYEAQ. Trimming at V came to 0 bases and at J to 2 bases, leaving 8 bases not matched to a gene. The CDR3 runs 18 residues. Written as DNA, the CDR3 is TGTGCCAGCAGCTTAGCCGTAGCGGGGGGGGTGGGGCAAGAGACCCAGTACTTC. Its translation is CASSLAVAGGVGQETQYF. The whole variable domain, filled in from reference TRBV7-6 and TRBJ2-5, reads GAGVSQSPRYKVTKRGQDVALRCDPISGHVSLYWYRQALGQGPEFLTYFNYEAQQDKSGLPNDRFSAERPEGSISTLTIQRTEQRDSAMYRCASSLAVAGGVGQETQYFGPGTRLLVL.

The rearrangement joins TRBV7-9 to TRBJ2-5; 10 bases are shared with TRBD1. The germline CDR1 and CDR2 sequences are SEHNR and FQNEAQ (reference sequence). The CDR3 runs 14 residues. Trimming took 5 bases from V and 7 from J; bases not matched to a gene: 7. CDR3 sequence: CASSQTGGEGTQYF. As DNA, the CDR3 is TGTGCCAGCAGCCAGACAGGGGGCGAGGGGACCCAGTACTTC.

V and J are TRBV5-4 and TRBJ2-7; D may be TRBD1 (6 bases). In germline, CDR1 is SGHNT, CDR2 YYREEE (reference sequence). This CDR3 is 15 amino acids long. Trimming removed 7 bases from V and 5 bases from J, with 22 bases in between. The CDR3 loop is CASSPIPDSTHEQYF. DNA for the CDR3: TGTGCCAGCTCTCCCATCCCGGACAGTACACACGAGCAGTACTTC.